A single sample is the source of the 16 T cell receptor beta chains below, sequenced in a study of blood T cell repertoires in COVID-19. Using immunoSEQ multiplex PCR, the repertoire was profiled, and TCRdb retains in-frame clones only, with some absent. The table has 100,000 to 150,000 clones, around 82% seen once. Sequenced: peripheral blood. The receptors shown here come from a woman aged 25 to 45 who had recovered from COVID-19.

In its sample, this clone was seen once. The V gene is TRBV29-1, the J gene TRBJ1-1; perhaps TRBD1 as D (6 bases). Trimming cost V 1 base and J 7 bases, with 13 bases left between them. The CDR3 spans 13 residues. Germline V gene sequence: CDR1 SQVTM, CDR2 ANQGSEA. CDR3 nucleotide sequence: TGCAGCGTTGAAGGGTTCCAGGGGTTTGAAGCTTTCTTT. This translates into CSVEGFQGFEAFF.

This chain joins TRBV5-1 and TRBJ1-1; TRBD1 might be the D (5 bases). The CDR3 is 14 residues long. Germline CDR1 is SGHRS and CDR2 is YFSETQ. V lost 0 bases and J lost 5, with 11 bases in between. This CDR3 is CASSLEGQGTEAFF. The CDR3 bases are TGCGCCAGCAGCTTGGAGGGGCAGGGAACTGAAGCTTTCTTT.

The chain joins TRBV6-5 to TRBJ2-1, with D tentatively TRBD2 (5 bases). The V gene lost 3 bases and the J gene lost 0 bases, with 9 bases spanning the gap. CDR3 length: 15 residues. In germline, CDR1 is MNHEY, CDR2 SVGAGI. DNA of the CDR3: TGTGCCAGCAGTTATGGAGGCGGCTCCTACAATGAGCAGTTCTTC. Protein sequence: CASSYGGGSYNEQFF.

This clone was observed a handful of times. The chain recombines TRBV3-1 (or the pseudogene TRBV3-2) with TRBJ1-2, with a possible D match to TRBD1 (5 bases). The CDR3 has 14 residues. CDR1 is LGHDT and CDR2 is YNNKEL in the germline V gene (reference sequence). Trimming stripped 1 base from V and 0 bases from J, with 6 bases between. The CDR3 reads CASSQGGSNYGYTF. In nucleotides, the CDR3 is TGTGCCAGCAGCCAAGGGGGCTCTAACTATGGCTACACCTTC.

The V and J genes are TRBV5-4 and TRBJ1-1; 7 nucleotides agree with TRBD1. After removal of 4 bases from V and 3 bases from J, the junction contained 9 bases not matched to a gene. The CDR3 has 15 amino acids. CDR1 SGHNT and CDR2 YYREEE come from the germline V gene (reference sequence). In nucleotides, the CDR3 is TGTGCCAGCAGCCTGGCCGGGACAGCTTACACTGAAGCTTTCTTT. Translated: CASSLAGTAYTEAFF.

This clone was counted a few times. This chain uses TRBV5-4 with TRBJ2-1; perhaps TRBD1 as D (5 bases). This CDR3 region has 17 residues. In germline, CDR1 is SGHNT, CDR2 YYREEE (reference sequence). V was trimmed by 0 bases and J by 0 bases, leaving 13 bases between them. In DNA, the CDR3 is TGTGCCAGCAGCTTGGTACCGCAGGGAAGCTCCTACAATGAGCAGTTCTTC. Protein sequence: CASSLVPQGSSYNEQFF.

The rearrangement uses TRBV5-1 and TRBJ1-1; no definite D call. The CDR3 runs 14 residues. V was shortened by 0 bases and J by 1 base, with 7 bases between the two germline ends. In germline, CDR1 is SGHRS, CDR2 YFSETQ. The CDR3: CASSLGAPNTEAFF. In nucleotides, the CDR3 is TGCGCCAGCAGCTTGGGGGCACCGAACACTGAAGCTTTCTTT.

The chain links TRBV29-1 to TRBJ1-2; no firm D call. The V end was cut by 3 bases, the J end by 8 bases, with 10 bases between. This CDR3 spans 11 amino acids. From germline, CDR1 is SQVTM and CDR2 ANQGSEA. The CDR3 coding sequence is TGCAGCGTTGATTTCGGGAGAGGCTACACCTTC. Encoded protein: CSVDFGRGYTF.

J is TRBJ2-5 and V is TRBV10-3; 7 bases align to TRBD1. Germline CDR1 ENHRY, CDR2 SYGVKD. CDR3 length equals 15 residues. With 2 bases clipped from V and 1 base from J, the junction kept 4 bases outside the gene matches. CDR3 sequence: CAISEGQAIQETQYF. The DNA for the CDR3 is TGTGCCATCAGTGAGGGACAGGCGATCCAAGAGACCCAGTACTTC.

The chain uses TRBV10-3 and TRBJ2-3; TRBD1 agrees at 7 bases. The germline CDR1 and CDR2 sequences are ENHRY and SYGVKD. The CDR3 sequence is 15 residues long. Trimming at V came to 3 bases and at J to 0 bases, leaving 3 bases not matched to a gene. CDR3 region: CAISEGTESTDTQYF. The CDR3, as DNA: TGTGCCATCAGTGAAGGGACAGAGAGCACAGATACGCAGTATTTT.

This clone was found once. The genes are TRBV9 and TRBJ1-2; 9 bases are a match to TRBD1. This CDR3 region has 18 residues. CDR1 is SGDLS and CDR2 is YYNGEE in the germline V gene. V trimming: 3 bases; J trimming: 4 bases; junction bases outside the gene matches: 16. CDR3: CASSASTLPDRGIYGYTF. CDR3 nucleotide sequence: TGTGCCAGCAGCGCCTCGACCCTACCGGACAGGGGAATCTATGGCTACACCTTC.

The rearrangement joins TRBV2 to TRBJ2-3; tentative D call: TRBD1 (5 bases). Trimming shortened V by 6 bases and J by 3 bases, and 7 bases separated the two germline ends. The CDR3 extends over 12 amino acids. Germline CDR1 reads SNHLY; CDR2 reads FYNNEI. The CDR3 DNA sequence: TGTGCCAGCAGGAAGGGGACAGATACGCAGTATTTT. Amino acid sequence: CASRKGTDTQYF.

The rearrangement links TRBV19 to TRBJ2-7; TRBD1 agrees at 9 bases. CDR1 LNHDA and CDR2 SQIVND come from the germline V gene (reference sequence). The length of the CDR3 is 14 residues. V lost 3 bases, J lost 2 bases, and 2 bases stayed unmatched. CDR3 region: CASSMGTGPYEQYF. CDR3 nucleotides: TGTGCCAGTAGTATGGGGACAGGGCCCTACGAGCAGTACTTC.

The chain carries TRBV5-6 and TRBJ2-2; 8 bases line up with TRBD1. Germline CDR1 and CDR2: SGHDT and YYEEEE. The CDR3 length is 17 residues. With V trimmed by 0 bases and J by 0 bases, 4 bases remained unmatched. CDR3 nucleotide sequence: TGTGCCAGCAGCTTGGGGGACAGGCGAGCGAACACCGGGGAGCTGTTTTTT. Translating it yields CASSLGDRRANTGELFF.

This clone was observed once. The chain joins TRBV6-5 to TRBJ2-1; possible D gene TRBD2, 5 bases. Germline values: CDR1 MNHEY, CDR2 SVGAGI. V lost 2 bases and J 4 bases, leaving 9 bases between the germline ends. The CDR3 sequence is 14 residues long. The CDR3 DNA sequence: TGTGCCAGCAGTTACAAACGGACTTACAATGAGCAGTTCTTC. Protein product: CASSYKRTYNEQFF.

This chain uses TRBV7-2 with TRBJ1-6; D remains ambiguous. The CDR3 extends over 12 amino acids. Germline values: CDR1 SGHTA, CDR2 FQGNSA. V was cut by 4 bases and J by 13 bases, with 11 bases left in between. CDR3 nucleotide sequence: TGTGCCAGCAGCTCCGACTCCCCCCCCCTCCACTTT. It specifies CASSSDSPPLHF.